These 5 T cell receptor beta chains originate from one sample sequenced in a study of blood T cell repertoires in COVID-19 (dated by TCRdb to 2020 to 2022). Library construction relied on the immunoSEQ multiplex PCR assay. TCRdb limited this immuneACCESS table to in-frame rearrangements with V and J called. A share of clones is missing; checked studies link under half to unresolved V genes, and the rest is unexplained. This sample gives 200,000 to 250,000 clones in total; roughly 87% of them show up just once. The biggest ten clones account for about 2% of the sample. The sequencing sample was made of peripheral blood. The receptors shown here come from a man aged 35 to 55 with active or convalescent COVID-19.

The rearrangement uses TRBV7-9 and TRBJ1-2; D gene unclear. The germline V and J ends were trimmed by 5 bases and 2 bases, with 12 bases remaining between them. The CDR3 has 14 amino acids. CDR1 SEHNR and CDR2 FQNEAQ come from the germline V gene (reference sequence). The CDR3 DNA is TGTGCCAGCAGCCTCGGGAGGCAGAACTATGGCTACACCTTC. Its translation is CASSLGRQNYGYTF.

The CDR3 sequence is CASSSKLEETQYF. CDR3 DNA sequence: TGTGCCAGCAGCTCAAAACTGGAAGAGACCCAGTACTTC. The chain has TRBV11-2 and TRBJ2-5; D ambiguous. Germline V gene sequence: CDR1 SGHAT, CDR2 FQNNGV. The CDR3 is made up of 13 amino acids. Trimming removed 4 bases from V and 3 bases from J, with 9 bases in between. The variable domain in full, completed from reference TRBV11-2 and TRBJ2-5, reads EAGVAQSPRYKIIEKRQSVAFWCNPISGHATLYWYQQILGQGPKLLIQFQNNGVVDDSQLPKDRFSAERLKGVDSTLKIQPAKLEDSAVYLCASSSKLEETQYFGPGTRLLVL.

V gene TRBV5-8 combines with J gene TRBJ1-5, with D perhaps TRBD1 (5 bases). Trimming shortened V by 2 bases and J by 3 bases, and 15 bases separated the two germline ends. The germline CDR1 and CDR2 sequences are SGHTS and YDEGEE. The length of the CDR3 is 16 residues. The CDR3 region is CASSLWNAGVNQPQHF. The CDR3 bases are TGTGCCAGCAGCTTATGGAACGCGGGGGTCAATCAGCCCCAGCATTTT.

The chain couples TRBV28 to TRBJ1-2; 7 bases match TRBD1. V shed 5 bases, J shed 8 bases, and the junction held 14 bases outside the gene matches. Germline loops: CDR1 MDHEN, CDR2 SYDVKM. The CDR3 sequence is 15 residues long. CDR3 nucleotide sequence: TGTGCCAGCAGTCCCACCCCGACAGGGACGGGAGGCTACACCTTC. Its translation is CASSPTPTGTGGYTF.

V gene TRBV4-1 combines with J gene TRBJ1-1; the D gene is possibly TRBD1 (6 bases). CDR1 MGHRA and CDR2 YSYEKL come from the germline V gene. Trimming pared 1 base from V and 5 bases from J, leaving 20 bases between. The CDR3 has 17 amino acids. CDR3 DNA: TGCGCCAGCAGCCAAGCGCCGCGGGGGGGGCCAGGGACTGAAGCTTTCTTT. Its protein product is CASSQAPRGGPGTEAFF.